A single sample gave rise to the 2 T cell receptor beta chains below, sequenced in a study of neurological immune-mediated disorders. TCRdb independently ran MiXCR on the 5' RACE reads; one entry per CDR3 protein. The data hold tens of thousands of distinct CDR3 sequences, with about 2.5% observed a single time. Sequences were obtained from PBMCs. These receptors originate from a man in his forties or fifties with multiple sclerosis.

This clonotype appeared many times. The chain carries TRBV18 and TRBJ1-1; no clear D. CDR3 size: 13 residues. The germline V and J ends were trimmed by 3 bases and 4 bases, with 9 bases remaining between them. Germline V CDR1 and CDR2: KGHSH, LQKENI. CDR3 loop: CASSPGFRTEAFF. DNA for the CDR3: TGTGCCAGCTCACCGGGGTTCCGCACTGAAGCTTTCTTT.

This clonotype was recorded many times. This rearrangement joins TRBV6-2 or TRBV6-3 to TRBJ2-7; tentatively, D is TRBD2 (6 bases). CDR1 MNHEY and CDR2 SVGEGT come from the germline V gene. This CDR3 has 13 residues. Trimming took 8 bases from V and 2 from J, leaving 13 bases between them. CDR3 DNA sequence: TGTGCCAGCCTGGGACTCCTACCCTACGAGCAGTACTTC. Its protein product is CASLGLLPYEQYF.